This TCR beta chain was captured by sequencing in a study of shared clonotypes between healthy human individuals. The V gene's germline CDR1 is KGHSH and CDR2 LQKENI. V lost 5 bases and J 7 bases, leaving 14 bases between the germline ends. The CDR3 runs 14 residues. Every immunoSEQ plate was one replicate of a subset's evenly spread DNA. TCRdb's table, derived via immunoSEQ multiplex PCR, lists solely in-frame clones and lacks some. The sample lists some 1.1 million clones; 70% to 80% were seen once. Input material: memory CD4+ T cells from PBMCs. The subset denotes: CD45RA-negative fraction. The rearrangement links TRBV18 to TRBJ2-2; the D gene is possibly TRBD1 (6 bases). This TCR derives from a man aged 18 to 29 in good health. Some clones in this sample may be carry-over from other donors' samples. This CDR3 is CASSYEQGDGELFF. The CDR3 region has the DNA TGTGCCAGCTCATACGAACAGGGAGACGGGGAGCTGTTTTTT.